A selection of T cell receptor beta chains follows, all from one sample in a study of PD-1 blockade in classical Hodgkin lymphoma. Assay: immunoSEQ multiplex PCR; the TCRdb copy retains only in-frame clones and omits some. In the table there are some 10,000 clones, about 93% of which are singletons. This specimen was peripheral blood mononuclear cells (PBMCs), taken at baseline. These TCRs come from a human donor with classical Hodgkin lymphoma. Both conserved end residues are part of each CDR3. A D gene is named only where the DNA matches it firmly. Part of the rows lack a size; the others show once, few, many or a class for expanded clones.

>TRBJ2-1|-|TRBV11-3|-
CASSLFGGASYNEQFF
TGTGCCAGCAGCTTATTCGGGGGCGCGTCCTACAATGAGCAGTTCTTC
>TRBJ2-3|-|TRBV18|-
CASTPGNTDTQYF
TGTGCCAGCACTCCGGGGAACACAGATACGCAGTATTTT
>TRBJ1-6|-|TRBV7-7|-
CASSPTVDGPLHF
TGTGCTAGCAGCCCGACAGTGGACGGACCCCTCCACTTT
>TRBJ1-3|-|TRBV5-1|once
CASSSQAGNTIYF
TGCGCCAGCAGCTCACAGGCTGGAAACACCATATATTTT
>TRBJ2-3|-|TRBV10-1|-
CASSESRIQSTDTQYF
TGCGCCAGCAGTGAGTCGAGGATTCAAAGCACAGATACGCAGTATTTT
>TRBJ1-1|-|TRBV19|once
CASSIPGFRMNTEAFF
TGTGCCAGTAGTATTCCTGGATTTAGGATGAACACTGAAGCTTTCTTT
>TRBJ2-4|-|TRBV7-3|-
CASSLLPAKNIQYF
TGTGCCAGCAGCTTACTTCCAGCCAAAAACATTCAGTACTTC
>TRBJ2-3|-|TRBV5-1|-
CASSSEPSFTDTQYF
TGCGCCAGCAGCTCGGAGCCTAGCTTCACAGATACGCAGTATTTT
>TRBJ2-5|TRBD2|TRBV7-2|-
CASTGTSGGGYQETQYF
TGTGCCAGCACCGGGACTAGCGGGGGGGGGTACCAAGAGACCCAGTACTTC
>TRBJ2-7|-|TRBV30|-
CAWTPQIRGPYEQYF
TGTGCCTGGACCCCTCAGATCCGGGGTCCCTACGAGCAGTACTTC
>TRBJ1-3|-|TRBV5-1|-
CASSLEVQTGNTIYF
TGCGCCAGCAGCTTGGAGGTCCAAACTGGAAACACCATATATTTT
>TRBJ1-2|-|TRBV23-1|-
CAECLLSRGANYGYTF
TGCGCCGAATGCCTCCTATCCCGAGGGGCCAACTATGGCTACACCTTC
>TRBJ2-7|TRBD2|TRBV19|-
CASNSPLAGVYEQYF
TGTGCCAGTAACTCCCCACTAGCGGGAGTCTACGAGCAGTACTTC
>TRBJ2-2|-|TRBV7-9|once
CASSSLQLLRGITGELFF
TGTGCCAGCAGCTCGCTACAACTTTTACGGGGAATCACCGGGGAGCTGTTTTTT
>TRBJ2-5|-|TRBV7-6|-
CASSLSGGSWRETQYF
TGTGCCAGCAGCTTGTCAGGGGGGAGTTGGCGAGAGACCCAGTACTTC
>TRBJ2-5|-|TRBV29-1|-
CSVDGKETQYF
TGCAGCGTTGATGGAAAAGAGACCCAGTACTTC
>TRBJ2-7|-|TRBV5-4|-
CASSREGQGPTYEQYF
TGTGCCAGCAGCCGAGAAGGTCAGGGGCCCACCTACGAGCAGTACTTC